This T cell receptor (beta chain) was captured in a study of T cells of healthy individuals. Many counts were recorded for this clonotype. Each CDR3 protein is one row after TCRdb ran MiXCR on the 5' RACE reads. The data contain approximately 89,000 distinct CDR3 sequences, approximately 4.8% of them singletons. V gave up 2 bases and J gave up 8 bases, with 12 bases separating them. The CDR3 runs 14 residues. Germline assignment: CDR1 MNHNS and CDR2 SASEGT. The source is a female donor in good health. The gene calls are TRBV6-1 and TRBJ1-4; D is unclear. The chain's CDR3 is CASSENPVGEKLFF. As DNA, the CDR3 is TGTGCCAGCAGTGAAAACCCAGTCGGGGAAAAACTGTTTTTT.